The present T cell receptor beta chain was sequenced within a study of sequential checkpoint blockade in melanoma. Study in general: Randomization was 1:1 between first-line nivolumab→ipilimumab and ipilimumab→nivolumab. After both sequences, patients received maintenance nivolumab.

The CDR3 contains 17 residues. The V and J ends lost 0 bases and 8 bases, in that order; junction bases with no gene match: 8. Germline CDR1 reads PRHDT; CDR2 reads FYEKMQ (reference sequence). The repertoire was sequenced with immunoSEQ multiplex PCR; TCRdb's copy has only in-frame clones and lacks some. This table has about 28,000 clones, 85% to 90% appearing once. The treatment here: randomized to nivolumab then ipilimumab (arm A) or the reverse (arm B). PBMC sorting kept live CD3+CD8+ cells without CD19 or CD56. The TCR was taken from a human donor with melanoma. The sample consisted of CD8+ T cells sorted from blood (inferred from file names), taken from a patient given nivolumab and ipilimumab in sequence. The rearrangement links TRBV13 to TRBJ2-1; 12 bases line up with TRBD2. This chain's CDR3 is CASSLGPSGGARDEQFF. CDR3 DNA: TGTGCCAGCAGCTTAGGGCCTAGCGGGGGGGCTAGGGATGAGCAGTTCTTC.